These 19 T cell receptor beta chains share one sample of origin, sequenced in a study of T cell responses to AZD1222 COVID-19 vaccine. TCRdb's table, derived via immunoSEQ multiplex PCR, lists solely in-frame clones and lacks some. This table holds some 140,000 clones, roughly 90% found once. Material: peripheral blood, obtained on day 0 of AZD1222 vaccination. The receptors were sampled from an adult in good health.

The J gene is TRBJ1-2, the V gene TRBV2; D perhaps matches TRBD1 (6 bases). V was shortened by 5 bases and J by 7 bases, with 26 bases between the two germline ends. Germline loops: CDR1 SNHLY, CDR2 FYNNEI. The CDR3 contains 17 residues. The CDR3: CASSQSLLGASERGYTF. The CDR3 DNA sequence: TGTGCCAGCAGTCAGAGTTTATTGGGGGCATCTGAGCGTGGCTACACCTTC.

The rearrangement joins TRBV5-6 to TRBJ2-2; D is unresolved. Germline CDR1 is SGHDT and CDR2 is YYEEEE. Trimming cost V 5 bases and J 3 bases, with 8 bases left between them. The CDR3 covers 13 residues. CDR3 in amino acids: CASSRLDTGELFF. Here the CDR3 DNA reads TGTGCCAGCAGTAGGTTGGACACCGGGGAGCTGTTTTTT.

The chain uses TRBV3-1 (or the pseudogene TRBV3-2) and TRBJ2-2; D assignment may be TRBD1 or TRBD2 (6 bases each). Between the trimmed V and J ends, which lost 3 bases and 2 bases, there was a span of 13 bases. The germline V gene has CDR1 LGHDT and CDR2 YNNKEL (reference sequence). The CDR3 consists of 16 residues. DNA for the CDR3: TGTGCCAGCAGCCATGGGGGCGGGGCAAACACCGGGGAGCTGTTTTTT. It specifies CASSHGGGANTGELFF.

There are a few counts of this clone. CDR3 sequence reads: CATSREQGSEQYF. The CDR3 nucleotides read TGTGCCACCAGCAGGGAACAGGGGAGTGAGCAGTACTTC. The chain uses TRBV15 and TRBJ2-7, with 7 nucleotides matching TRBD1. V lost 3 bases to trimming and J lost 7 bases; unmatched junction nucleotides: 6. Germline V gives CDR1 LNHNV, CDR2 YYDKDF (reference sequence). CDR3 length equals 13 residues. Full variable domain (remainder filled in from reference TRBV15 and TRBJ2-7): DAMVIQNPRYQVTQFGKPVTLSCSQTLNHNVMYWYQQKSSQAPKLLFHYYDKDFNNEADTPDNFQSRRPNTSFCFLDIRSPGLGDTAMYLCATSREQGSEQYFGPGTRLTVT.

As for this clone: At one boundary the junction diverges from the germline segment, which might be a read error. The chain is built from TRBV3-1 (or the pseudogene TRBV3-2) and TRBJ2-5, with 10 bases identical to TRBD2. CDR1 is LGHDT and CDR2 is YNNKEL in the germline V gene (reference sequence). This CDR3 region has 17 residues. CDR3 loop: CASSQDQLAGVQGTQYF. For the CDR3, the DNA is TGTGCCAGCAGCCAAGATCAGCTAGCGGGAGTCCAAGGGACCCAGTACTTC.

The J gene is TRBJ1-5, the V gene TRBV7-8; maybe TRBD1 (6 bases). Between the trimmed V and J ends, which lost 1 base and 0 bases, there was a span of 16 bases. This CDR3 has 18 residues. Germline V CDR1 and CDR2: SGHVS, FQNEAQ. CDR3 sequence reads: CASSLEGRGGYSNQPQHF. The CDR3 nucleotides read TGTGCCAGCAGCTTAGAGGGCCGGGGGGGCTATAGCAATCAGCCCCAGCATTTT. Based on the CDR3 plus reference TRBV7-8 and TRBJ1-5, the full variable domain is GAGVSQSPRYKVAKRGQDVALRCDPISGHVSLFWYQQALGQGPEFLTYFQNEAQLDKSGLPSDRFFAERPEGSVSTLKIQRTQQEDSAVYLCASSLEGRGGYSNQPQHFGDGTRLSIL.

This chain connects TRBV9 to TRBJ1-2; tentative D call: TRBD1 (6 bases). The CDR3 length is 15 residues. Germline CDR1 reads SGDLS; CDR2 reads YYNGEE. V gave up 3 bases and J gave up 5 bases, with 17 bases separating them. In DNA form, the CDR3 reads TGTGCCAGCAGCGAGGGACCCCGGGACAATTATGGCTACACCTTC. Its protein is CASSEGPRDNYGYTF.

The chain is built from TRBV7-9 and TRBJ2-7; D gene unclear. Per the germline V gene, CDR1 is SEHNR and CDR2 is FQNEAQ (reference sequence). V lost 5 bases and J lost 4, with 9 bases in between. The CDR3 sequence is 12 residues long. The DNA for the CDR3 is TGTGCCAGCAGCCCCCCCGCTTACGAGCAGTACTTC. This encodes CASSPPAYEQYF.

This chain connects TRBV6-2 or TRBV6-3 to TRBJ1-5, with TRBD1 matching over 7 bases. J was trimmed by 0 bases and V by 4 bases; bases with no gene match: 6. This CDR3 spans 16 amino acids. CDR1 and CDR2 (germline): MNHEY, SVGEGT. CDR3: CASSFFGTASNQPQHF. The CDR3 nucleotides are TGTGCCAGCAGTTTCTTCGGGACAGCTAGCAATCAGCCCCAGCATTTT.

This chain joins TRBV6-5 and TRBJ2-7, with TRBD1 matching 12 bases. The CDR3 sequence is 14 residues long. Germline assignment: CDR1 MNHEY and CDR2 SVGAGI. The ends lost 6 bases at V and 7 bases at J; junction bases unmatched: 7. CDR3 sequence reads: CASRSGQGAEEQYF. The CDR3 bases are TGTGCCAGCAGGTCGGGACAGGGGGCAGAAGAGCAGTACTTC.

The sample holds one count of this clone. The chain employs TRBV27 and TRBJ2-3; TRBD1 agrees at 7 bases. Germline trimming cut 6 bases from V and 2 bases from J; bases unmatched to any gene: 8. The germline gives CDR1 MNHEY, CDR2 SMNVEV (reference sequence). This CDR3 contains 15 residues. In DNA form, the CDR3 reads TGTGCCAGCAGAGTGACAGGGTTCGACACAGATACGCAGTATTTT. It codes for CASRVTGFDTDTQYF.

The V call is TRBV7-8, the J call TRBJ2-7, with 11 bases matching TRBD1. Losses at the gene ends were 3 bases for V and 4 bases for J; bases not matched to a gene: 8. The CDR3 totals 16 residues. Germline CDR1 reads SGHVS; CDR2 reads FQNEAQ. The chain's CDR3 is CASSFGTGGRWYEQYF. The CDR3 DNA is TGTGCCAGCAGCTTTGGGACAGGGGGGAGATGGTACGAGCAGTACTTC.

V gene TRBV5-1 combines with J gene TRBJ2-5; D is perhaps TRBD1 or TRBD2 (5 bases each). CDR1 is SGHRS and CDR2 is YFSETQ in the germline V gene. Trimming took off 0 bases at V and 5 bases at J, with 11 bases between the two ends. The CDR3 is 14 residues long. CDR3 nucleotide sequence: TGCGCCAGCAGCTTGGTGGACGGGGCGGAGACCCAGTACTTC. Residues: CASSLVDGAETQYF.

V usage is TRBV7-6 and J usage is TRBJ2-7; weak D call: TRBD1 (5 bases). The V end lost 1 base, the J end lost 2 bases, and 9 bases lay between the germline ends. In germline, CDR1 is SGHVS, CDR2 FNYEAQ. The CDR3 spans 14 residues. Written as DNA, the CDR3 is TGTGCCAGCAGCTTAGACGACAGCCCCTACGAGCAGTACTTC. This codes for CASSLDDSPYEQYF.

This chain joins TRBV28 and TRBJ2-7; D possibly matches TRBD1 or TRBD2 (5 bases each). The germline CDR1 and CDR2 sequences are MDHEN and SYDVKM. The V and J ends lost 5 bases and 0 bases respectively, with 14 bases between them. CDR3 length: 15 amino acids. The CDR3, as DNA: TGTGCCAGCAGTATTCCGGGACCGCACTCCTACGAGCAGTACTTC. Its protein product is CASSIPGPHSYEQYF.

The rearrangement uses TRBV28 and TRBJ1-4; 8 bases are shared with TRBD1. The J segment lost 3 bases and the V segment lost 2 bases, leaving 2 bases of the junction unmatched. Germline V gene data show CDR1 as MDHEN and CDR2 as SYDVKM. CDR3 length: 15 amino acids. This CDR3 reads CASSLTGGPNEKLFF. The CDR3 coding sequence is TGTGCCAGCAGTTTAACAGGGGGTCCTAATGAAAAACTGTTTTTT. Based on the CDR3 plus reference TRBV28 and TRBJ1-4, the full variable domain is DVKVTQSSRYLVKRTGEKVFLECVQDMDHENMFWYRQDPGLGLRLIYFSYDVKMKEKGDIPEGYSVSREKKERFSLILESASTNQTSMYLCASSLTGGPNEKLFFGSGTQLSVL.

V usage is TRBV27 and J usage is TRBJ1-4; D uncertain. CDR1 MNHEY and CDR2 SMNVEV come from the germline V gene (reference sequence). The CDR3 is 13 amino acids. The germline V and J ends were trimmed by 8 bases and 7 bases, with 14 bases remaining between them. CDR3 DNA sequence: TGTGCCAGCTCCTGGGAGGGCGGTGAAAAACTGTTTTTT. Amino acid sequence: CASSWEGGEKLFF.

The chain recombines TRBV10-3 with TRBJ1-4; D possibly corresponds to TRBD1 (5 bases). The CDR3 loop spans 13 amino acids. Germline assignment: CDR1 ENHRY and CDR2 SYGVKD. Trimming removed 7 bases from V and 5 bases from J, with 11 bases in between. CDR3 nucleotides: TGTGCCATCACTCCCGACAGAAATGAAAAACTGTTTTTT. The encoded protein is CAITPDRNEKLFF.

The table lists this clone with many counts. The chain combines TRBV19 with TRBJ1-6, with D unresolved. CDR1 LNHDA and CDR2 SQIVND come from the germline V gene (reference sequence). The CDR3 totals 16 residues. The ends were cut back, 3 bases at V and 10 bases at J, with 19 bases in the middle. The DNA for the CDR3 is TGTGCCAGTAGTATTGGTGGCCCGGTAAGGAGCTCACCCCTCCACTTT. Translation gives CASSIGGPVRSSPLHF.